Reported below is one TCR beta chain. This record comes from a study of early T cells in non-severe SARS-CoV-2 infection. TCRdb independently ran MiXCR on the 5' RACE reads; one entry per CDR3 protein. Of about 98,000 distinct CDR3 sequences in the sample, over 10% are singletons; the top ten hold about 6.2%. V trimming: 4 bases; J trimming: 4 bases; junction bases outside the gene matches: 6. The CDR3 is 14 residues long. Germline values: CDR1 SGHDT, CDR2 YYEEEE. Material for sequencing was whole blood. The chain carries TRBV5-6 and TRBJ1-2; 8 bases are a match to TRBD1. This clonotype originated in an adult who was a healthcare worker with PCR-confirmed SARS-CoV-2 infection or an uninfected control (not recorded which). Written as DNA, the CDR3 is TGTGCCAGCAGCCGCAGGGGGCTCCTCTATGGCTACACCTTC. The encoded protein is CASSRRGLLYGYTF.